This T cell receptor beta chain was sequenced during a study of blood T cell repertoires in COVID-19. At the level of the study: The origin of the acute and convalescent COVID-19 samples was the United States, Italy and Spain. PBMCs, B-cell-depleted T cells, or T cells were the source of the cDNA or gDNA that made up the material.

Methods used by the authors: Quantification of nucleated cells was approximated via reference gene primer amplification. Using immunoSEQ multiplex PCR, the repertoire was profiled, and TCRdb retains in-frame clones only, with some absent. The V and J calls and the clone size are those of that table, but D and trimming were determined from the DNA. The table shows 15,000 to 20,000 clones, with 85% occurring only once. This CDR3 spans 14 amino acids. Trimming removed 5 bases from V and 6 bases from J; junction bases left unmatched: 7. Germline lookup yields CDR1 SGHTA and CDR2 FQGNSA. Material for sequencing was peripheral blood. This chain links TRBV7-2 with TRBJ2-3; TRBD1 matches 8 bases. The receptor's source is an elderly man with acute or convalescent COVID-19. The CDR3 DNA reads TGTGCCAGCAGCGCTGACAGGGGCAGGGATACGCAGTATTTT. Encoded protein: CASSADRGRDTQYF. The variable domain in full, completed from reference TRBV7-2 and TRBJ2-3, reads GAGVSQSPSNKVTEKGKDVELRCDPISGHTALYWYRQSLGQGLEFLIYFQGNSAPDKSGLPSDRFSAERTGGSVSTLTIQRTQQEDSAVYLCASSADRGRDTQYFGPGTRLTVL.